This passage covers 30 T cell receptor beta chains from one sample sequenced in a study of T cells in tumors after PD-1 blockade. TCRdb's copy holds only in-frame clones and misses some; the assay was immunoSEQ multiplex PCR. This sample has under 75,000 clones, with over 65% found just once. The sequences come from PBMCs, collected after anti-PD-1 treatment. All receptors come from a human donor with basal cell carcinoma.

The rearrangement joins TRBV27 to TRBJ1-2; no clear D gene. Germline V gene lookup returns CDR1 MNHEY and CDR2 SMNVEV (reference sequence). The V end lost 4 bases, the J end lost 4 bases, and 10 bases lay between the germline ends. CDR3 length equals 13 residues. In DNA, the CDR3 is TGTGCCAGCAGTTCGGACCGGGCCTATGGCTACACCTTC. Translated: CASSSDRAYGYTF.

This clone has just a few counts. The rearrangement links TRBV29-1 to TRBJ2-6; weak D call: TRBD2 (5 bases). Germline CDR1 and CDR2: SQVTM and ANQGSEA. The length of the CDR3 is 15 residues. Trimming shortened V by 4 bases and J by 4 bases, and 14 bases separated the two germline ends. The CDR3 is CSVAKVSGGANVLTF. CDR3 nucleotides: TGCAGCGTTGCTAAGGTCTCGGGAGGGGCCAACGTCCTGACTTTC.

J is TRBJ2-7 and V is TRBV2, with 7 bases lining up with TRBD2. The CDR3 is made up of 17 amino acids. In germline, CDR1 is SNHLY, CDR2 FYNNEI. V was pared by 2 bases and J by 7 bases, with 17 bases of the junction left unmatched. CDR3 sequence reads: CASSENDLVAGGWEQYF. Written as DNA, the CDR3 is TGTGCCAGCAGTGAAAACGATTTAGTCGCCGGGGGGTGGGAGCAGTACTTC. The full variable domain, its missing parts supplied by reference TRBV2 and TRBJ2-7, is EPEVTQTPSHQVTQMGQEVILRCVPISNHLYFYWYRQILGQKVEFLVSFYNNEISEKSEIFDDQFSVERPDGSNFTLKIRSTKLEDSAMYFCASSENDLVAGGWEQYFGPGTRLTVT.

V is TRBV11-3 and J is TRBJ2-1, with 9 bases identical to TRBD2. Trimming cost V 3 bases and J 5 bases; bases outside gene matches: 5. The CDR3 length is 15 residues. Looked up from germline, CDR1 is SGHNT and CDR2 is YENEEA. The CDR3 DNA is TGTGCCAGCAGCTTTGGGGCTAGCGGGGACAATGAGCAGTTCTTC. It yields the protein CASSFGASGDNEQFF.

This chain connects TRBV6-5 to TRBJ1-6; 7 nucleotides line up with TRBD1. The germline CDR1 and CDR2 sequences are MNHEY and SVGAGI. The V and J ends lost 6 bases and 4 bases, in that order; junction bases with no gene match: 6. The CDR3 extends over 15 amino acids. CDR3 sequence: CASRSTGVYNSPLHF. CDR3 DNA sequence: TGTGCCAGCAGGTCTACAGGGGTATATAATTCACCCCTCCACTTT.

The V and J genes are TRBV28 and TRBJ2-3, with 8 positions matching TRBD2. With V trimmed by 5 bases and J by 2 bases, 9 bases remained unmatched. The germline V gene encodes CDR1 MDHEN and CDR2 SYDVKM. CDR3 length: 16 amino acids. The CDR3 loop is CASSPGLALTTDTQYF. CDR3 DNA: TGTGCCAGCAGTCCCGGACTAGCCCTTACCACAGATACGCAGTATTTT.

The chain is built from TRBV12-5 and TRBJ1-1; D remains ambiguous. Germline CDR1 LGHNT, CDR2 FRNRAP. This CDR3 contains 13 residues. The germline V and J ends were trimmed by 6 bases and 0 bases, with 8 bases remaining between them. This CDR3 is CASGRNLNTEAFF. CDR3 bases: TGTGCTAGTGGCCGAAATTTGAACACTGAAGCTTTCTTT.

The J gene is TRBJ1-6, the V gene TRBV5-6, with D possibly matching TRBD1 (5 bases). CDR3 length: 14 residues. V was shortened by 5 bases and J by 9 bases, with 15 bases between the two germline ends. Germline lookup yields CDR1 SGHDT and CDR2 YYEEEE. This CDR3 is CASRPGRGGSPLHF. In DNA, the CDR3 is TGTGCCAGCAGGCCGGGACGTGGGGGTTCACCCCTCCACTTT.

This clone was counted once. This chain connects TRBV10-2 to TRBJ1-1, with 7 bases fitting TRBD1. The germline V gene has CDR1 WSHSY and CDR2 SAAADI. Unmatched junction bases numbered 5, after V lost 3 bases and J lost 7 bases. The CDR3 is 13 amino acids. In DNA, the CDR3 is TGCGCCAGCAGTGATTGGGACAGCGTTGAAGCTTTCTTT. Its protein is CASSDWDSVEAFF.

This clone was detected once. The chain couples TRBV11-1 to TRBJ2-2; no clear D. The germline V gene encodes CDR1 SGHAT and CDR2 FQDESV (reference sequence). Trimming left V 0 bases short and J 0 bases short, with 8 bases between. The CDR3 consists of 16 residues. The CDR3 region is CASSLAAGPNTGELFF. As DNA, the CDR3 is TGTGCCAGCAGCTTAGCCGCAGGACCGAACACCGGGGAGCTGTTTTTT.

The chain couples TRBV13 to TRBJ2-3; 10 nucleotides line up with TRBD1. The CDR3 length is 16 residues. Germline V gene sequence: CDR1 PRHDT, CDR2 FYEKMQ (reference sequence). J was trimmed by 1 base and V by 5 bases; bases with no gene match: 6. CDR3 protein: CASSSDRGRGTDTQYF. The CDR3 bases are TGTGCCAGCAGCAGCGACAGGGGGCGAGGCACAGATACGCAGTATTTT.

A single count supports this clone. V is TRBV9 and J is TRBJ1-1; 8 nucleotides match TRBD1. CDR1 and CDR2 from the germline V gene are SGDLS and YYNGEE. V lost 3 bases and J lost 11; bases outside the gene matches: 9. The CDR3 has 13 residues. The CDR3 protein is CASSDRQGRVAFF. DNA of the CDR3: TGTGCCAGCAGCGATCGACAGGGGAGAGTTGCTTTCTTT. Variable domain in full (rest from reference TRBV9 and TRBJ1-1): DSGVTQTPKHLITATGQRVTLRCSPRSGDLSVYWYQQSLDQGLQFLIQYYNGEERAKGNILERFSAQQFPDLHSELNLSSLELGDSALYFCASSDRQGRVAFFGQGTRLTVV.

The rearrangement links TRBV2 to TRBJ2-3, with a tentative D call TRBD2 (5 bases). This CDR3 is built from 16 residues. The V end lost 0 bases, the J end lost 1 base, and 11 bases lay between the germline ends. The germline V gene has CDR1 SNHLY and CDR2 FYNNEI. The CDR3 DNA reads as TGTGCCAGCAGTGAAGCCTCGGGGTCCGGCACAGATACGCAGTATTTT. As protein: CASSEASGSGTDTQYF.

The table lists this clone with a count of one. The chain links TRBV6-6 to TRBJ1-1; D not certain. Germline V lookup: CDR1 MNHNY, CDR2 SVGAGI (reference sequence). Trimming left V 8 bases short and J 0 bases short, with 10 bases between. This CDR3 has 13 amino acids. The CDR3 loop is CASEKQMNTEAFF. In nucleotides, the CDR3 is TGTGCCAGCGAGAAACAGATGAACACTGAAGCTTTCTTT.

The chain employs TRBV9 and TRBJ2-1; the match to TRBD2 covers 11 bases. The CDR3 covers 16 residues. CDR1 is SGDLS, CDR2 YYNGEE, per germline. V lost 3 bases, J lost 7 bases, and 9 bases stayed unmatched. In nucleotides, the CDR3 is TGTGCCAGCAGCGCCCGTAGCGGGGGGGCAGGTAATGAGCAGTTCTTC. Translation gives CASSARSGGAGNEQFF.

The chain carries TRBV5-1 and TRBJ1-3, with no clear D. The V end was cut by 0 bases, the J end by 2 bases, with 18 bases between. CDR1 is SGHRS and CDR2 is YFSETQ in the germline V gene. CDR3 length: 18 amino acids. This CDR3 reads CASSLGFTNYMAGNTIYF. CDR3 coding DNA: TGCGCCAGCAGCTTGGGGTTTACGAATTACATGGCTGGAAACACCATATATTTT.

The chain joins TRBV4-1 to TRBJ1-1; D remains ambiguous. Germline V gene lookup returns CDR1 MGHRA and CDR2 YSYEKL. CDR3 length: 15 residues. The germline V and J ends were trimmed by 1 base and 6 bases, with 15 bases remaining between them. The CDR3 nucleotides are TGCGCCAGCAGCCAAGTTCGGGCAGGCCGACCTGAAGCTTTCTTT. It is translated as CASSQVRAGRPEAFF.

This clone was counted a single time. The chain couples TRBV10-1 to TRBJ2-7; unclear D gene. The V gene lost 4 bases and the J gene lost 5 bases, with 9 bases spanning the gap. Germline assignment: CDR1 WNHNN and CDR2 SYGVQD (reference sequence). The CDR3 loop spans 12 amino acids. CDR3: CASSVWDNEQYF. CDR3 DNA: TGCGCCAGCAGTGTGTGGGATAACGAGCAGTACTTC.

V gene TRBV27 combines with J gene TRBJ1-1; possibly TRBD1 for D (5 bases). Per the germline V gene, CDR1 is MNHEY and CDR2 is SMNVEV (reference sequence). V lost 5 bases and J 4 bases, leaving 11 bases between the germline ends. This CDR3 comprises 13 residues. The CDR3, as DNA: TGTGCCAGCAGTCCCCAGGGTGTCACTGAAGCTTTCTTT. Its translation: CASSPQGVTEAFF.

This clone is a singleton in its sample. This chain connects TRBV4-2 to TRBJ1-1; 7 bases fit TRBD1. This CDR3 spans 14 amino acids. CDR1 is LGHNA and CDR2 is YNFKEQ in the germline V gene. With V trimmed by 0 bases and J by 11 bases, 9 bases remained unmatched. As DNA, the CDR3 is TGTGCCAGCAGCCAAGATGGGGAGCAGGGGGGCGCTTTCTTT. It encodes CASSQDGEQGGAFF.

About this clone itself: The sample holds other DNA sequences that translate to the same CDR3. The CDR3 is CASSWGDTQYF. CDR3 DNA sequence: TGTGCCAGCAGCTGGGGGGATACGCAGTATTTT. The chain links TRBV7-9 to TRBJ2-3, with D perhaps given as TRBD1 or TRBD2 (5 bases each). Germline lookup yields CDR1 SEHNR and CDR2 FQNEAQ (reference sequence). The CDR3 extends over 11 amino acids. V gave up 4 bases and J gave up 6 bases, with 5 bases separating them. Full variable domain (outside the CDR3, taken from reference TRBV7-9 and TRBJ2-3): DTGVSQNPRHKITKRGQNVTFRCDPISEHNRLYWYRQTLGQGPEFLTYFQNEAQLEKSRLLSDRFSAERPKGSFSTLEIQRTEQGDSAMYLCASSWGDTQYFGPGTRLTVL.

This clone has ten or more counts. The gene calls are TRBV27 and TRBJ1-6; D is unclear. Germline V CDR1 and CDR2: MNHEY, SMNVEV (reference sequence). V shed 1 base and J shed 1 base, with 8 bases lying between them. The CDR3 extends over 16 amino acids. The CDR3 sequence is CASSLYPGSYNSPLHF. CDR3 nucleotide sequence: TGTGCCAGCAGTTTATACCCCGGGTCCTATAATTCACCCCTCCACTTT.

CDR3 in DNA: TGTGCCAGTAACGACAGGGGACACTCACCCCTCCACTTT. Its protein product is CASNDRGHSPLHF. The chain is built from TRBV19 and TRBJ1-6, with 8 bases identical to TRBD1. The CDR3 covers 13 residues. With 7 bases clipped from V and 10 bases from J, the junction kept 6 bases outside the gene matches. Germline CDR1 and CDR2: LNHDA and SQIVND (reference sequence).

The chain is built from TRBV28 and TRBJ2-5; 9 bases line up with TRBD1. The V gene end was trimmed by 5 bases and the J gene end by 5 bases; junction bases not matched to a gene: 6. CDR1 is MDHEN and CDR2 is SYDVKM in the germline V gene. The CDR3 runs to 14 residues. The DNA of the CDR3 is TGTGCCAGCAGTCCCGGGACAGGGTGGGAGACCCAGTACTTC. This codes for CASSPGTGWETQYF.

This rearrangement joins TRBV28 to TRBJ1-2, with D uncertain. The CDR3 has 13 residues. The germline V and J ends were trimmed by 2 bases and 7 bases, with 11 bases remaining between them. Germline-derived CDR1 and CDR2 are MDHEN and SYDVKM. The CDR3 region is CASSLNGRGGYTF. For the CDR3, the DNA is TGTGCCAGCAGTTTAAATGGGCGGGGTGGCTACACCTTC.

This chain links TRBV3-1 (or the pseudogene TRBV3-2) with TRBJ2-4, with TRBD2 as a possible D gene (7 bases). The CDR3 sequence is 16 residues long. V was cut by 4 bases and J by 0 bases, with 13 bases left in between. Germline V gene lookup returns CDR1 LGHDT and CDR2 YNNKEL (reference sequence). The chain's CDR3 is CASSPYGGLAKNIQYF. CDR3 nucleotides: TGTGCCAGCAGCCCCTACGGGGGGCTAGCCAAAAACATTCAGTACTTC.

The chain is built from TRBV6-5 and TRBJ2-3, with unresolved D. CDR3 length: 13 amino acids. Trimming stripped 7 bases from V and 2 bases from J, with 10 bases between. From germline, CDR1 is MNHEY and CDR2 SVGAGI. Here the CDR3 reads CASKAPATDTQYF. CDR3 sequence (DNA): TGTGCCAGCAAAGCGCCCGCCACAGATACGCAGTATTTT.

This chain connects TRBV6-6 to TRBJ2-3; tentative D call: TRBD2 (7 bases). V dropped 10 bases and J dropped 6 bases, with 17 bases sitting between them. Germline V gene lookup returns CDR1 MNHNY and CDR2 SVGAGI (reference sequence). This CDR3 has 13 amino acids. The CDR3 region has the DNA TGTGCCACCCGGGGGGCCCACGGGGATACGCAGTATTTT. This gives the protein CATRGAHGDTQYF.

The gene calls are TRBV2 and TRBJ2-3, with a weak D call TRBD2 (5 bases). CDR1 SNHLY and CDR2 FYNNEI come from the germline V gene. The CDR3 length is 13 residues. V lost 4 bases, J lost 5 bases, and 10 bases lay in between. The CDR3 DNA reads as TGTGCCAGCAGTGTTGAGGGAATAGATACGCAGTATTTT. Translation gives CASSVEGIDTQYF.

The J gene is TRBJ2-1, the V gene TRBV5-1; 10 nucleotides line up with TRBD1. V lost 4 bases, J lost 6 bases, and 10 bases stayed unmatched. From germline, CDR1 is SGHRS and CDR2 YFSETQ. The CDR3 totals 16 residues. The CDR3: CASSAYTGTGVNEQFF. The CDR3 DNA follows: TGCGCCAGCAGCGCCTATACCGGGACAGGGGTCAATGAGCAGTTCTTC.